The rows below give T cell receptor beta chains drawn from one sample of a study of blood T cell repertoires in COVID-19. Data came from immunoSEQ multiplex PCR; TCRdb stores just in-frame clones and leaves some out. The sample lists about 370,000 clones; around 90% were seen once. The sample consisted of peripheral blood. The source of these receptors is a woman aged 25 to 39 with COVID-19, enrolled during active disease. The CDR3 runs from the conserved cysteine through the conserved F or W. The order of the fields is clone size, J gene, D gene, V gene, CDR3 protein, CDR3 DNA. A D gene is named only where the DNA matches it firmly. A row's size may be missing; if present it is once, few, many or a size class.

few | TRBJ1-1 | - | TRBV7-9 | CASSIQNTEAFF | TGTGCCAGCAGCATTCAGAACACTGAAGCTTTCTTT
- | TRBJ1-4 | - | TRBV6-5 | CASSYGPATNEKLFF | TGTGCCAGCAGTTACGGGCCGGCAACTAATGAAAAACTGTTTTTT
- | TRBJ1-3 | - | TRBV19 | CASSIGHPGNTIYF | TGTGCCAGTAGTATAGGACACCCTGGAAACACCATATATTTT
once | TRBJ2-1 | TRBD2 | TRBV19 | CASSIYRSGGAYNEQFF | TGTGCCAGTAGTATATACCGAAGCGGGGGGGCCTACAATGAGCAGTTCTTC
- | TRBJ1-2 | TRBD1 | TRBV19 | CASSTGQGVWYTF | TGTGCCAGTAGTACCGGACAGGGGGTCTGGTACACCTTC
- | TRBJ2-3 | - | TRBV2 | CASSVRRGGDTQYF | TGTGCCAGCAGTGTTAGAAGGGGGGGGGATACGCAGTATTTT
- | TRBJ1-1 | - | TRBV5-1 | CASSPTTANTEAFF | TGCGCCAGCAGCCCGACGACAGCCAACACTGAAGCTTTCTTT
- | TRBJ2-1 | TRBD1 | TRBV9 | CASSLRTGGYNEQFF | TGTGCCAGCAGCCTTAGGACAGGGGGGTACAATGAGCAGTTCTTC
- | TRBJ1-5 | TRBD1 | TRBV6-2/TRBV6-3 | CASSYKGQRNQPQHF | TGTGCCAGCAGTTATAAGGGACAGAGAAATCAGCCCCAGCATTTT
once | TRBJ1-5 | - | TRBV15 | CATSRDGTGNYYSNQPQHF | TGTGCCACCAGCAGAGATGGCACAGGGAATTACTATAGCAATCAGCCCCAGCATTTT
- | TRBJ2-1 | - | TRBV14 | CASSTSRWRGLNNEQFF | TGTGCCAGCAGTACCTCGAGGTGGAGGGGGCTTAACAATGAGCAGTTCTTC
- | TRBJ2-1 | TRBD2 | TRBV27 | CASSSPGTSGGNEQFF | TGTGCCAGCAGTTCCCCCGGGACTAGCGGGGGAAATGAGCAGTTCTTC
- | TRBJ2-5 | TRBD1 | TRBV5-8 | CASSFLGQGGETQYF | TGTGCCAGCAGCTTTTTGGGACAGGGTGGGGAGACCCAGTACTTC
- | TRBJ2-1 | - | TRBV2 | CASSEAGVLGNEQFF | TGTGCCAGCAGTGAAGCCGGGGTTCTTGGCAATGAGCAGTTCTTC
- | TRBJ2-3 | TRBD2 | TRBV4-3 | CASSFSGRDTDTQYF | TGCGCCAGCAGCTTTAGCGGGAGGGACACAGATACGCAGTATTTT
- | TRBJ2-3 | TRBD1 | TRBV10-3 | CAISLSRTGETDTQYF | TGTGCCATCAGCCTTTCCAGGACAGGCGAGACAGATACGCAGTATTTT
few | TRBJ2-1 | TRBD2 | TRBV10-2 | CASLHSGGGSNEQFF | TGCGCCAGCCTCCATAGCGGGGGCGGTAGCAATGAGCAGTTCTTC
- | TRBJ1-5 | - | TRBV23-1 | CASSQYQGMGQPQHF | TGCGCCAGCAGTCAATATCAGGGGATGGGTCAGCCCCAGCATTTT
few | TRBJ2-1 | - | TRBV20-1 | CSASYSGSSYNEQFF | TGCAGTGCTAGTTATAGCGGAAGCTCCTACAATGAGCAGTTCTTC
- | TRBJ1-6 | - | TRBV19 | CASRTWASSYNSPLHF | TGTGCCAGTCGGACTTGGGCAAGCTCCTATAATTCACCCCTCCACTTT
few | TRBJ2-2 | - | TRBV6-2/TRBV6-3 | CASSYNTNTGELFF | TGTGCCAGCAGTTACAACACGAACACCGGGGAGCTGTTTTTT
- | TRBJ2-6 | TRBD1 | TRBV6-1 | CASSETGPGANVLTF | TGTGCCAGCAGTGAGACAGGGCCTGGGGCCAACGTCCTGACTTTC
few | TRBJ1-1 | - | TRBV7-9 | CASTGTPVNTEAFF | TGTGCCAGCACCGGGACACCAGTGAACACTGAAGCTTTCTTT
- | TRBJ2-1 | - | TRBV5-6 | CASSLNGNLYNEQFF | TGTGCCAGCAGCTTGAACGGGAACCTCTACAATGAGCAGTTCTTC
once | TRBJ2-2 | - | TRBV9 | CASSVGTKNTGELFF | TGTGCCAGCAGCGTAGGGACTAAGAACACCGGGGAGCTGTTTTTT